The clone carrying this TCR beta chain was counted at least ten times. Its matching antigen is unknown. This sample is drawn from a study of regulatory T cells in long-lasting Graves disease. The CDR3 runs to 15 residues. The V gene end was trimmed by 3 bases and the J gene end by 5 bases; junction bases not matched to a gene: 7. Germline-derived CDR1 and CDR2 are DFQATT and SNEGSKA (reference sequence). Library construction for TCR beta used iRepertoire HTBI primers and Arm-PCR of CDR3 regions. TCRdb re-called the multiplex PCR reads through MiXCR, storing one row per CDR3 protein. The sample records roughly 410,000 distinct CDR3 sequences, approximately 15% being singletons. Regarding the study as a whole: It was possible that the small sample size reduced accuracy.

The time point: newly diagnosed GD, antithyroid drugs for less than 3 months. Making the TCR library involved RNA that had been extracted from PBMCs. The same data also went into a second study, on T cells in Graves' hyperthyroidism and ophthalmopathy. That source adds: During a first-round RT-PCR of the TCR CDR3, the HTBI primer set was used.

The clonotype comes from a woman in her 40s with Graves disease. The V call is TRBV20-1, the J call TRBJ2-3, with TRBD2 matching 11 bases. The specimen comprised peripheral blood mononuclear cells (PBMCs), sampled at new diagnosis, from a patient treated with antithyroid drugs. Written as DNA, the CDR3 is TGCAGTGCTAGCCCACTAGCGGGAGATGGAGATACGCAGTATTTT. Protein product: CSASPLAGDGDTQYF.